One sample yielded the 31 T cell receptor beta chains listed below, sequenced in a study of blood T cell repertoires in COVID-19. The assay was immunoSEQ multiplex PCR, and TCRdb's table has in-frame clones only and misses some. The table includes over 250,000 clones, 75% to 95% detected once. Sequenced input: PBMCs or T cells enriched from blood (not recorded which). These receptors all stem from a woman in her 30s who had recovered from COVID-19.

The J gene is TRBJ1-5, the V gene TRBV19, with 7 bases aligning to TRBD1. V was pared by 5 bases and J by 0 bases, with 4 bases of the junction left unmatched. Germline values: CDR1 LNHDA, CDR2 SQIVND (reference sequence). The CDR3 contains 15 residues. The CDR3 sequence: CASSQGQTSNQPQHF. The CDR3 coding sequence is TGTGCCAGTAGTCAGGGACAGACTAGCAATCAGCCCCAGCATTTT.

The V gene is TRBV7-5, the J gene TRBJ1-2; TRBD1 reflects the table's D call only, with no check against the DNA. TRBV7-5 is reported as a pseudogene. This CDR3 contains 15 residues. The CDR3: CARSSQDSTSYGYTF. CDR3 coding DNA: TGTGCCAGAAGCTCACAGGACAGTACCTCGTACGGCTACACCTTC.

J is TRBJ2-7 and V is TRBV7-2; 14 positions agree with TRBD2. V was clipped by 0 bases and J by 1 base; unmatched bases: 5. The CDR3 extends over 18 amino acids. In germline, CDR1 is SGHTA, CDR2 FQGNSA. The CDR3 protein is CASSLARLAGGWSYEQYF. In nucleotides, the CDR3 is TGTGCCAGCAGCTTAGCGAGACTAGCGGGAGGGTGGTCCTACGAGCAGTACTTC.

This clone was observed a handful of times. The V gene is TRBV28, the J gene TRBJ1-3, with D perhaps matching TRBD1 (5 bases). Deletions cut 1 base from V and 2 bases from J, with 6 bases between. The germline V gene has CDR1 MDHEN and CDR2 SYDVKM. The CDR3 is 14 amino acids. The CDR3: CASSLSRAGNTIYF. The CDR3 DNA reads TGTGCCAGCAGTTTATCCAGGGCTGGAAACACCATATATTTT.

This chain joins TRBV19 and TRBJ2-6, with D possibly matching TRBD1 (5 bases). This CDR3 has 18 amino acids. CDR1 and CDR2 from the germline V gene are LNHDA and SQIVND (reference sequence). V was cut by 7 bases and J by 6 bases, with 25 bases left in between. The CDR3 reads CASIMYGQITKSANVLTF. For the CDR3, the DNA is TGTGCCAGTATCATGTACGGACAAATCACAAAGTCGGCCAACGTCCTGACTTTC.

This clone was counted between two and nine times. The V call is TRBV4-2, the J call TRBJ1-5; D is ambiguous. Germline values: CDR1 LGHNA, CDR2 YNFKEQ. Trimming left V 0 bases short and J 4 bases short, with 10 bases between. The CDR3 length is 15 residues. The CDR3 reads CASSQEVGGNQPQHF. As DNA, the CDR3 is TGTGCCAGCAGCCAAGAGGTAGGAGGGAATCAGCCCCAGCATTTT.

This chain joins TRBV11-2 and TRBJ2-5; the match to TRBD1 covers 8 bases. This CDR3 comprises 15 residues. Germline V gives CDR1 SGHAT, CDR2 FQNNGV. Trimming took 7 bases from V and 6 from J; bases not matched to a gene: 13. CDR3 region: CASTPNWDRRQTQYF. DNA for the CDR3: TGTGCCAGCACCCCGAATTGGGACAGGAGGCAGACCCAGTACTTC.

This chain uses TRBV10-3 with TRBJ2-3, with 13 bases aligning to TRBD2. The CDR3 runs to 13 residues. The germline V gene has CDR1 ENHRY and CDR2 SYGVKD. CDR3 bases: TGTGCGACTAGCGGGAGGATGGGAGATACGCAGTATTTT. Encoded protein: CATSGRMGDTQYF.

The CDR3 DNA reads TGTGCCAGCAGCTTGATGACAGGGTCGTCCTACGAGCAGTACTTC. Encoded protein: CASSLMTGSSYEQYF. The chain uses TRBV5-6 and TRBJ2-7; 7 positions agree with TRBD1. Trimming at V came to 1 base and at J to 1 base, leaving 5 bases not matched to a gene. The CDR3 contains 15 residues. The V gene's germline CDR1 is SGHDT and CDR2 YYEEEE.

For the CDR3, the DNA is TGTGCCAGCAGTTTGCGGCAGGGGGTTTTAGGCTACACCTTC. Translating it yields CASSLRQGVLGYTF. V is TRBV28 and J is TRBJ1-2; 7 bases agree with TRBD1. Per the germline V gene, CDR1 is MDHEN and CDR2 is SYDVKM. This CDR3 is built from 14 residues. The V segment lost 3 bases and the J segment 8 bases; nucleotides outside the gene matches: 9.

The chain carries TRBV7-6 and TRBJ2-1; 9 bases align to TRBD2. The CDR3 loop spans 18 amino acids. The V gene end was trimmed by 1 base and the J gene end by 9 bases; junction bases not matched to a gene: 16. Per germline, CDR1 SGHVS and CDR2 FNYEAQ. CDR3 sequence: CASSLVSLAGKVRVEQFF. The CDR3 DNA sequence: TGTGCCAGCAGCTTAGTCTCTCTAGCGGGAAAAGTAAGGGTTGAGCAGTTCTTC. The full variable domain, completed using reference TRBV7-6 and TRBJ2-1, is GAGVSQSPRYKVTKRGQDVALRCDPISGHVSLYWYRQALGQGPEFLTYFNYEAQQDKSGLPNDRFSAERPEGSISTLTIQRTEQRDSAMYRCASSLVSLAGKVRVEQFFGPGTRLTVL.

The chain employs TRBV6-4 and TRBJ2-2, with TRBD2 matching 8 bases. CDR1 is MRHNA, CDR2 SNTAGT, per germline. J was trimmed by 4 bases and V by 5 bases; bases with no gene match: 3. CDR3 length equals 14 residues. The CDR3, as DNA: TGTGCCAGCAGTCCGGGACTAGGCACCGGGGAGCTGTTTTTT. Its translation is CASSPGLGTGELFF.

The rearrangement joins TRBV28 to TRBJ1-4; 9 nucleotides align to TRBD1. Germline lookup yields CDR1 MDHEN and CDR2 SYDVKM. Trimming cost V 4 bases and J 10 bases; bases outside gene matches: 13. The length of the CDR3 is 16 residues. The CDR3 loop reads CASSSGQDRGGGKLFF. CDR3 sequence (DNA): TGTGCCAGCAGTTCCGGACAGGACAGGGGCGGGGGAAAACTGTTTTTT.

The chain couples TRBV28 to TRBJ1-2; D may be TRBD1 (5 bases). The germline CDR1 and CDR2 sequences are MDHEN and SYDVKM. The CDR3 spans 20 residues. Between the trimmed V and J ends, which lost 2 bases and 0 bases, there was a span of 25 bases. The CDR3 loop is CASSLGTFGQGGNPNYGYTF. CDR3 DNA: TGTGCCAGCAGTTTAGGGACGTTTGGGCAGGGAGGGAACCCTAACTATGGCTACACCTTC.

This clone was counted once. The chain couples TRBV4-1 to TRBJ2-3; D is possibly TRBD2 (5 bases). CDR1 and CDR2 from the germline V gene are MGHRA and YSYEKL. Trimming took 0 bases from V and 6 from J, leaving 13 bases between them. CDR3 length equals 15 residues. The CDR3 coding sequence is TGCGCCAGCAGCCAAGAACGGGGTTACGTTGATACGCAGTATTTT. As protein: CASSQERGYVDTQYF.

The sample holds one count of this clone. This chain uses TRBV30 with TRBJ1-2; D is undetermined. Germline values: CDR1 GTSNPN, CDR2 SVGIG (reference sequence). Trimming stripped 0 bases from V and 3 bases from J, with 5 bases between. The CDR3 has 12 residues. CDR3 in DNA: TGTGCCTGGAGTGTACTGGACTATGGCTACACCTTC. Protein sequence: CAWSVLDYGYTF.

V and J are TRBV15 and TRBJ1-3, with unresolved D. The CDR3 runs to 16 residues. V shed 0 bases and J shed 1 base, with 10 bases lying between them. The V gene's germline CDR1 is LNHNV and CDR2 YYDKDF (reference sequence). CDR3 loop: CATSRDLGRSGNTIYF. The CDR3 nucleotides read TGTGCCACCAGCAGAGATTTGGGCAGATCTGGAAACACCATATATTTT.

The CDR3 spells CASSHDPTGVQETQYF. CDR3 in DNA: TGCGCCAGCAGCCACGATCCGACAGGCGTTCAAGAGACCCAGTACTTC. The chain joins TRBV4-1 to TRBJ2-5; D possibly corresponds to TRBD1 (6 bases). This CDR3 region has 16 residues. Trimming cost V 3 bases and J 2 bases, with 16 bases left between them. Germline V gives CDR1 MGHRA, CDR2 YSYEKL.

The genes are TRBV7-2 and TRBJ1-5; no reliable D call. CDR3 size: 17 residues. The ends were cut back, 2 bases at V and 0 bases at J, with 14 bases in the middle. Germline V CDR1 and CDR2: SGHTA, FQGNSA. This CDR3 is CASSLLFGRLSNQPQHF. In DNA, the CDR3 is TGTGCCAGCAGCTTATTGTTCGGCAGACTTAGCAATCAGCCCCAGCATTTT.

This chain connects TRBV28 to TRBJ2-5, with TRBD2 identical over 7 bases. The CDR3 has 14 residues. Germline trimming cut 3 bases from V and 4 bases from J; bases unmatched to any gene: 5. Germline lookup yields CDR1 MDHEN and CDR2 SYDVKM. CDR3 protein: CASSLAGVRETQYF. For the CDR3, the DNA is TGTGCCAGCAGTTTGGCGGGAGTACGAGAGACCCAGTACTTC.

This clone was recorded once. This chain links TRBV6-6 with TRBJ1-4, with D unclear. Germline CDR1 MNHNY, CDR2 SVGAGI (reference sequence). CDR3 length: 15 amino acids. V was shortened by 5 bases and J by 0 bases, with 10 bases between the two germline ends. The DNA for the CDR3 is TGTGCCAGCAGTGGAGGGATTTCAACTAATGAAAAACTGTTTTTT. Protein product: CASSGGISTNEKLFF.

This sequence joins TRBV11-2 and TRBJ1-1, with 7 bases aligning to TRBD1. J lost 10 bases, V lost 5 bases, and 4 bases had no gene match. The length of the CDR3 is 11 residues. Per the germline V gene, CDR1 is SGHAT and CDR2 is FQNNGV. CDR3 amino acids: CASSDRVGAFF. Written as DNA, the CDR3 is TGTGCCAGCAGCGACAGGGTTGGAGCTTTCTTT.

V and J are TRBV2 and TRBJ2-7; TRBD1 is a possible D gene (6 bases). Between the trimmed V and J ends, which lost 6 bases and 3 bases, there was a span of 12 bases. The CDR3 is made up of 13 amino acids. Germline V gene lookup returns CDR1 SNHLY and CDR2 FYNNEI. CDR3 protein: CASSRTAIYEQYF. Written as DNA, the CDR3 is TGTGCCAGCAGCAGGACAGCGATCTACGAGCAGTACTTC.

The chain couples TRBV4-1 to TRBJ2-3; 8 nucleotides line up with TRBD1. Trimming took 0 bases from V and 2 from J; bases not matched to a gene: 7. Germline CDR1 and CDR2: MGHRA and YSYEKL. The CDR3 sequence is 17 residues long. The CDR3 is CASSQDWQGADTDTQYF. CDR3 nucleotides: TGCGCCAGCAGCCAAGATTGGCAGGGGGCGGACACAGATACGCAGTATTTT.

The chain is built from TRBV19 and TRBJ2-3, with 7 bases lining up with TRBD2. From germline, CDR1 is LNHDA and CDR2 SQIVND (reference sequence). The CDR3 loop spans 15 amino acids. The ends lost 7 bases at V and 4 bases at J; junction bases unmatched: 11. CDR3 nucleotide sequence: TGTGCCAGTACGGAAGGAGGGAGGGGCGCAGATACGCAGTATTTT. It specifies CASTEGGRGADTQYF.

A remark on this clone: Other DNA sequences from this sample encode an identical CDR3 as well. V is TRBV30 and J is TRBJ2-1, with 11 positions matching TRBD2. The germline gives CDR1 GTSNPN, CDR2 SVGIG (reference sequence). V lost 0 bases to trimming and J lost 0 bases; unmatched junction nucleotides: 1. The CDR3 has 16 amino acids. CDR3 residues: CAWSVGLAGSYNEQFF. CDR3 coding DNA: TGTGCCTGGAGTGTCGGACTAGCGGGCTCCTACAATGAGCAGTTCTTC.

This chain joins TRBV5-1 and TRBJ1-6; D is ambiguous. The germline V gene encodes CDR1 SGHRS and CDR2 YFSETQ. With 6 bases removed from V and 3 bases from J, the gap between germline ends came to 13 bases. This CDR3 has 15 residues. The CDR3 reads CASTLSPHYNSPLHF. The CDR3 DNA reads TGCGCCAGCACCCTCAGTCCGCACTATAATTCACCCCTCCACTTT.

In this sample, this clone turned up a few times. The CDR3 here is CACMGVAGGPGGELFF. The CDR3 DNA reads TGTGCCTGCATGGGGGTAGCGGGAGGGCCCGGCGGGGAGCTGTTTTTT. The J gene is TRBJ2-2, the V gene TRBV30; the match to TRBD2 covers 11 bases. CDR3 length equals 16 residues. V lost 6 bases and J lost 7; bases outside the gene matches: 13. Germline CDR1 and CDR2: GTSNPN and SVGIG (reference sequence).

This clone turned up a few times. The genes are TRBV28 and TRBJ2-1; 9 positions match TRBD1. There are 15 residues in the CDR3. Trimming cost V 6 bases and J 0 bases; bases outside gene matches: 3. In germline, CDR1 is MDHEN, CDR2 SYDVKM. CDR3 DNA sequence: TGTGCCAGCAGCCAACAGGGGGCCTCCTACAATGAGCAGTTCTTC. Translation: CASSQQGASYNEQFF.

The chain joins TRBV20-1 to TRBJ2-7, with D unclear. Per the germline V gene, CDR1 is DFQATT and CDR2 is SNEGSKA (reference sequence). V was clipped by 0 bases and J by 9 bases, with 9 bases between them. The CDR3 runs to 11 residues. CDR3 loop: CSARDSPGQYF. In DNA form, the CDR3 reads TGCAGTGCTAGAGATTCTCCCGGGCAGTACTTC.

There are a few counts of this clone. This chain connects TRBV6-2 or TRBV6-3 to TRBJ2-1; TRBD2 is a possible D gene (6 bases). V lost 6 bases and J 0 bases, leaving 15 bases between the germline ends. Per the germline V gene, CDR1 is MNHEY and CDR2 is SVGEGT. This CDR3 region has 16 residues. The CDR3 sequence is CASSAGTLFSYNEQFF. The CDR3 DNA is TGTGCCAGCAGCGCCGGGACTTTGTTCTCCTACAATGAGCAGTTCTTC.